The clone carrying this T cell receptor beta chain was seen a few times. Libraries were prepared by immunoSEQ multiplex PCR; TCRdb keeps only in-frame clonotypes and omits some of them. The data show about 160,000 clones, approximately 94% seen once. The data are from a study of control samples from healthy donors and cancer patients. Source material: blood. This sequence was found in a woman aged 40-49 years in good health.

In nucleotides, the CDR3 is TGTGCCAGCGGCAGGCGGTCTTATAATTCACCCCTCCACTTT. It yields the protein CASGRRSYNSPLHF. The chain carries TRBV9 and TRBJ1-6, with D uncertain. Germline CDR1 is SGDLS and CDR2 is YYNGEE. There are 14 residues in the CDR3. Between the trimmed V and J ends, which lost 7 bases and 4 bases, there was a span of 12 bases.